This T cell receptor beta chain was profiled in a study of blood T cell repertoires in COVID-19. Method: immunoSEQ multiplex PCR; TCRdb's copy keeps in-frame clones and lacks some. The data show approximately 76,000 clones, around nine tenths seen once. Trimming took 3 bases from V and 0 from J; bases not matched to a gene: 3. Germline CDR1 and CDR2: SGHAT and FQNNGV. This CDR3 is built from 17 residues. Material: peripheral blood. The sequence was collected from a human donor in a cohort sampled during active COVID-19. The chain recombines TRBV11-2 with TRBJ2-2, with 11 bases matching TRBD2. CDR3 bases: TGTGCCAGCAGCTTGCTAGCGGGGGGCTCGAACACCGGGGAGCTGTTTTTT. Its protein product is CASSLLAGGSNTGELFF.